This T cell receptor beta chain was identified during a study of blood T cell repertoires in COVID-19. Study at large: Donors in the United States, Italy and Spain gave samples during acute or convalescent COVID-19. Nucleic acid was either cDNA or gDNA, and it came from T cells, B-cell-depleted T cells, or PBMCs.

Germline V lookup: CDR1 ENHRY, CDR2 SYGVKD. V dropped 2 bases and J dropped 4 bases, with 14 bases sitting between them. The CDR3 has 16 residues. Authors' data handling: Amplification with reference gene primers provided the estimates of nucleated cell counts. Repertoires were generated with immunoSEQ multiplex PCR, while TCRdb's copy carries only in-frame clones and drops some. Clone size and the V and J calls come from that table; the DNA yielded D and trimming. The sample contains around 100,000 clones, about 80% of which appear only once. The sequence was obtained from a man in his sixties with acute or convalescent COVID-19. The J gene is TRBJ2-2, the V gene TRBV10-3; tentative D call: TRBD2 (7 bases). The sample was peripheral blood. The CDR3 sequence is CAISEDGGQGTGELFF. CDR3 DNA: TGTGCCATCAGTGAGGACGGGGGGCAGGGCACCGGGGAGCTGTTTTTT.